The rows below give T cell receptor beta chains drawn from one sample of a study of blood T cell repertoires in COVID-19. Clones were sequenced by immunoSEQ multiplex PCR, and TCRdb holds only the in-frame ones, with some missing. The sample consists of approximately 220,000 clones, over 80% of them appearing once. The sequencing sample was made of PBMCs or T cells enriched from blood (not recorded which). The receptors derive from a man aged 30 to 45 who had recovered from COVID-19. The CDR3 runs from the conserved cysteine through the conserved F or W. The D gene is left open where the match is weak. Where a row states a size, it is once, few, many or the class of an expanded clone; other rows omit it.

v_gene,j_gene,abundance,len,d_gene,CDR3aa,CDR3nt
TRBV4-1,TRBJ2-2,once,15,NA,CASSQVTPNTGELFF,TGCGCCAGCAGCCAAGTGACTCCCAACACCGGGGAGCTGTTTTTT
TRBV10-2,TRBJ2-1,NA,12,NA,CASSPGQFPQFF,TGCGCCAGCAGTCCCGGACAGTTCCCACAATTCTTC
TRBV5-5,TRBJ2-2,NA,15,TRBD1,CASSLGTGHTGELFF,TGTGCCAGCAGCTTGGGGACAGGGCATACCGGGGAGCTGTTTTTT
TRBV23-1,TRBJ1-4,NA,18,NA,CASSLPLRTRGTNEKLFF,TGCGCCAGCAGTCTTCCTCTCAGGACCCGAGGGACTAATGAAAAACTGTTTTTT
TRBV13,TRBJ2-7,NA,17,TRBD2,CASSLRLAGGIPYEQYF,TGTGCCAGCAGCTTAAGGCTAGCGGGAGGGATCCCCTACGAGCAGTACTTC
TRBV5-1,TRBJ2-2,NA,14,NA,CASSFLQDTGELFF,TGCGCCAGCAGCTTCTTACAGGACACCGGGGAGCTGTTTTTT
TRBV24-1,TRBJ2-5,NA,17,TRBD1,CATSETGGEINQETQYF,TGTGCCACCAGTGAGACAGGGGGCGAAATCAACCAAGAGACCCAGTACTTC
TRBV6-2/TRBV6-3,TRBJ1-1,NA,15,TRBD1,CASSRGQGLNTEAFF,TGTGCCAGCAGCCGGGGACAGGGGTTGAACACTGAAGCTTTCTTT
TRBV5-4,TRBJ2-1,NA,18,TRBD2,CASSLLFGREARGNEQFF,TGTGCCAGCAGCTTGCTCTTCGGGCGGGAGGCCCGGGGCAATGAGCAGTTCTTC
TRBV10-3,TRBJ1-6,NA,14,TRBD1,CAISPGTGNSPLHF,TGTGCCATCAGTCCCGGGACAGGAAATTCACCCCTCCACTTT
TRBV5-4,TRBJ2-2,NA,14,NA,CASSRTRDTGELFF,TGTGCCAGCAGCCGAACCAGGGACACCGGGGAGCTGTTTTTT
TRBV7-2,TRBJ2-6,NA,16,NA,CASSSRVFSGANVLTF,TGTGCCAGCAGCTCCCGGGTTTTCTCTGGGGCCAACGTCCTGACTTTC
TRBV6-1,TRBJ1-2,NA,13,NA,CASSERGVHGYTF,TGTGCCAGCAGTGAAAGGGGTGTGCATGGCTACACCTTC
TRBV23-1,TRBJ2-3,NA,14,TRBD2,CASRDGRAQDTQYF,TGCGCCAGCAGGGACGGGAGGGCCCAAGATACGCAGTATTTT
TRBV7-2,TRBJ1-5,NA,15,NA,CASSQGSGNRQPQHF,TGTGCCAGCAGCCAGGGGTCAGGGAATCGTCAGCCCCAGCATTTT
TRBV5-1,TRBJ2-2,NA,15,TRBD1,CASSADRGPTGELFF,TGCGCCAGCAGCGCGGACAGGGGACCCACCGGGGAGCTGTTTTTT
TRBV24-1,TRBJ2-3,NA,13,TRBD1,CATSDNRGLTQYF,TGTGCCACCAGTGATAACAGGGGGCTTACGCAGTATTTT
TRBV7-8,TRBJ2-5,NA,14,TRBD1,CASSSRTGEETQYF,TGTGCCAGCAGCTCCAGAACAGGGGAAGAGACCCAGTACTTC
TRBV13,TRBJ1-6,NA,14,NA,CASAVYSYNSPLHF,TGTGCCAGCGCGGTGTACTCCTATAATTCACCCCTCCACTTT
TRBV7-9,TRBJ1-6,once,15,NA,CASSLWRAGNSPLHF,TGTGCCAGCAGCTTATGGAGGGCGGGAAATTCACCCCTCCACTTT
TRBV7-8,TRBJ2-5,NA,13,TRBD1,CASSRQGQETQYF,TGTGCCAGCAGCCGACAGGGGCAAGAGACCCAGTACTTC
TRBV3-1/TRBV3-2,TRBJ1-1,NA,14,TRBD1,CASSRTGDNTEAFF,TGTGCCAGCAGCCGGACAGGTGACAACACTGAAGCTTTCTTT